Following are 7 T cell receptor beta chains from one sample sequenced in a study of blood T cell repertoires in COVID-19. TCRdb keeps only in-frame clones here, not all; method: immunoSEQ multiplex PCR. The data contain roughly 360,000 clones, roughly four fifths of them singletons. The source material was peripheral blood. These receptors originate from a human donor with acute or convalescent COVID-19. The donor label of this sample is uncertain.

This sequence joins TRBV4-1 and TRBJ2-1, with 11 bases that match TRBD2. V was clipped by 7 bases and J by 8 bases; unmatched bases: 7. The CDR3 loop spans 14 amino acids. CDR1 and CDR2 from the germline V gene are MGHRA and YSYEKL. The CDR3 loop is CASKGTSGQDEQFF. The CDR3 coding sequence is TGCGCCAGCAAGGGGACTAGCGGACAGGATGAGCAGTTCTTC.

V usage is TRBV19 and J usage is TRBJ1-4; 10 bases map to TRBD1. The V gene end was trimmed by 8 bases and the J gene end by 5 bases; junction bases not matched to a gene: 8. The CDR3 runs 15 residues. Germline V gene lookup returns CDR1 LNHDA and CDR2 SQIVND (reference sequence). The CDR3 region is CASQSLGQGNEKLFF. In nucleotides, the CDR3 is TGTGCCAGTCAATCCCTGGGACAGGGGAATGAAAAACTGTTTTTT.

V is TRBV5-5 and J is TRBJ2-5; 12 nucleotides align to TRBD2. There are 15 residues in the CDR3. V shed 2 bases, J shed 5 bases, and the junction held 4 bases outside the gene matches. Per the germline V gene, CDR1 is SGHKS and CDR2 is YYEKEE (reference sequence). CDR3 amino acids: CASSLLLAGGETQYF. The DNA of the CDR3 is TGTGCCAGCAGCTTACTCCTAGCGGGAGGGGAGACCCAGTACTTC.

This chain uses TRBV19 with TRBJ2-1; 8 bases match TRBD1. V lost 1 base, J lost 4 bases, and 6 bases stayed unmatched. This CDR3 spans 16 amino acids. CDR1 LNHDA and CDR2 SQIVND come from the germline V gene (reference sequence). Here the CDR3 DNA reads TGTGCCAGTAGTATAGGGACAGGGTGGTCGTACAATGAGCAGTTCTTC. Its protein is CASSIGTGWSYNEQFF.

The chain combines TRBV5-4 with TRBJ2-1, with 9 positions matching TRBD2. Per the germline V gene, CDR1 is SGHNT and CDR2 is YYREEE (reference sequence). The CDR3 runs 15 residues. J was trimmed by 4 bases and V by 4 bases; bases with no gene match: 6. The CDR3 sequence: CASSGPAGGYNEQFF. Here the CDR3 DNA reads TGTGCCAGCAGCGGTCCCGCGGGAGGGTACAATGAGCAGTTCTTC.

CDR3 amino acids: CASSLGFGGSSYNEQFF. Here the CDR3 DNA reads TGCGCCAGCAGCTTGGGCTTCGGGGGGAGCTCCTACAATGAGCAGTTCTTC. The rearrangement uses TRBV5-1 and TRBJ2-1; 7 nucleotides match TRBD2. Germline V lookup: CDR1 SGHRS, CDR2 YFSETQ. This CDR3 spans 17 amino acids. The J segment lost 0 bases and the V segment lost 0 bases, leaving 6 bases of the junction unmatched.

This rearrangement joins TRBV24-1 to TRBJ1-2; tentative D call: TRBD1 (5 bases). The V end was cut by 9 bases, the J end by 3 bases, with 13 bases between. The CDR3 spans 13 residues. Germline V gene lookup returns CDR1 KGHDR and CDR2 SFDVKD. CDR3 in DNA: TGTGCCACCGATTCGGGGGTAGACTATGGCTACACCTTC. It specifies CATDSGVDYGYTF.